This TCR beta chain derives from a study of blood T cell repertoires in COVID-19. Study overall: Acute and convalescent COVID-19 specimens originated in the United States, Italy and Spain. PBMCs, B-cell-depleted T cells, or T cells were the source of the cDNA or gDNA that made up the material.

Germline V CDR1 and CDR2: MGHRA, YSYEKL. This CDR3 is built from 15 residues. The V and J ends lost 4 bases and 6 bases, in that order; junction bases with no gene match: 9. Participant-given clinical history determined each cohort assignment. Before being deemed recovered, Cohort 3 donors had two negative PCRs, clearance, or symptom resolution. Method: immunoSEQ multiplex PCR; TCRdb's copy keeps in-frame clones and lacks some. In the table there are more than 400,000 clones, about nine tenths of which are singletons. This clone was picked up one time. This TCR derives from a woman between 18 and 30 years old who had recovered from COVID-19. This sequence joins TRBV4-1 and TRBJ1-2, with 9 bases lining up with TRBD1. Sequencing was performed on PBMCs or T cells enriched from blood (not recorded which). The CDR3 coding sequence is TGCGCCAGCAGCCGAGGACAGGGGATTGTCGATGGCTACACCTTC. Translation: CASSRGQGIVDGYTF.